The 13 T cell receptor beta chains in this list originate from one sample, sequenced in a study of blood T cells in healthy people across ages. Sample-barcoded 5' priming and a J-beta primer mix drove a second PCR of about 6 to 12 cycles. TCRdb re-derived calls from the 5' RACE reads in MiXCR, one entry per CDR3 protein. The sample includes roughly 680,000 distinct CDR3 sequences, about half of them seen just once. The sequenced material came from blood. The receptors shown here come from a woman in her sixties or seventies in good health.

The chain employs TRBV21-1 and TRBJ2-7; the table names TRBD1, a call not compared with the DNA. TRBV21-1 is reported as a pseudogene. The CDR3 runs to 14 residues. This chain's CDR3 is CNQLTEKTSYEQYF. In DNA, the CDR3 is TGTAACCAGTTGACAGAGAAAACTTCCTACGAGCAGTACTTC.

The V call is TRBV7-2, the J call TRBJ2-5, with D maybe TRBD2 (7 bases). Germline CDR1 and CDR2: SGHTA and FQGNSA. V was pared by 5 bases and J by 3 bases, with 13 bases between. The CDR3 has 14 residues. The CDR3 region is CASSHGGGEETQYF. CDR3 bases: TGTGCCAGCAGCCATGGAGGGGGGGAAGAGACCCAGTACTTC.

The genes are TRBV28 and TRBJ2-7; D uncertain. The CDR3 runs 13 residues. V was shortened by 3 bases and J by 5 bases, with 11 bases between the two germline ends. Germline V gene sequence: CDR1 MDHEN, CDR2 SYDVKM. CDR3 amino acids: CASSFPNRDEQYF. The CDR3 nucleotides read TGTGCCAGCAGTTTCCCCAATCGGGACGAGCAGTACTTC.

This chain links TRBV6-6 with TRBJ2-1; TRBD1 is a possible D gene (6 bases). Trimming took off 5 bases at V and 4 bases at J, with 9 bases between the two ends. This CDR3 spans 13 amino acids. Looked up from germline, CDR1 is MNHNY and CDR2 is SVGAGI (reference sequence). The CDR3 nucleotides read TGTGCCAGCAGTATACAGGGATACAATGAGCAGTTCTTC. Encoded protein: CASSIQGYNEQFF.

At least ten counts were recorded for this clonotype. The chain uses TRBV21-1 and TRBJ2-3; TRBD1 was called by the table and not checked on the DNA. TRBV21-1 is a listed pseudogene. The CDR3 contains 16 residues. The CDR3 is CASSPSPGLGTDTQYF. The DNA for the CDR3 is TGTGCCAGCAGCCCATCGCCCGGATTAGGCACAGATACGCAGTATTTT.

Comment on this clonotype: One end of the junction does not line up with germline, which may come from a read error. V gene TRBV7-7 combines with J gene TRBJ2-1; D possibly corresponds to TRBD1 (5 bases). CDR3 size: 14 residues. CDR1 is SSHAT and CDR2 is FNYEAQ in the germline V gene (reference sequence). CDR3 protein: CASSLDTGQNEQFF. CDR3 nucleotide sequence: TGTGCTAGCAGCTTAGATACAGGTCAGAATGAGCAGTTCTTC.

This clonotype appeared many times. This chain joins TRBV12-3 or TRBV12-4 and TRBJ1-5, with 11 bases fitting TRBD1. Trimming removed 5 bases from V and 6 bases from J; junction bases left unmatched: 3. This CDR3 has 14 amino acids. In DNA, the CDR3 is TGTGCCAGCAGTGGACAGGGGGCGAGTCAGCCCCAGCATTTT. It specifies CASSGQGASQPQHF.

To note about this clonotype: A much larger clonotype is one base distant, so this may be a read error. The J gene is TRBJ2-7, the V gene TRBV28, with TRBD1 identical over 8 bases. The CDR3 totals 14 residues. V dropped 6 bases and J dropped 2; count of bases not matched to a gene: 6. CDR1 and CDR2 from the germline V gene are MDHEN and SYDVKM. The CDR3 reads CASSPTGVPYEQYF. The DNA for the CDR3 is TGTGCCAGCAGCCCGACAGGGGTCCCCTACGAGCAGTACTTC.

This clonotype has more than one count but fewer than ten. The V gene is TRBV2, the J gene TRBJ1-2; 7 bases agree with TRBD1. CDR3 size: 16 residues. The germline V gene encodes CDR1 SNHLY and CDR2 FYNNEI. The ends lost 5 bases at V and 0 bases at J; junction bases unmatched: 9. Written as DNA, the CDR3 is TGTGCCAGCAGTCAGGGACAGACGGGTGCTAACTATGGCTACACCTTC. Translating it yields CASSQGQTGANYGYTF.

The rearrangement links TRBV7-9 to TRBJ1-5; D call uncertain. The CDR3 runs 15 residues. Germline CDR1 is SEHNR and CDR2 is FQNEAQ (reference sequence). With 5 bases removed from V and 2 bases from J, the gap between germline ends came to 13 bases. CDR3 nucleotides: TGTGCCAGCAGCCCCACAAAAGCAGGCAATCAGCCCCAGCATTTT. Translation: CASSPTKAGNQPQHF.

The V gene is TRBV7-8, the J gene TRBJ1-2, with 8 bases aligning to TRBD1. V lost 1 base and J lost 1; bases outside the gene matches: 2. This CDR3 is 15 amino acids long. Germline V CDR1 and CDR2: SGHVS, FQNEAQ. In nucleotides, the CDR3 is TGTGCCAGCAGCTTAGGGGACAGGATTAACTATGGCTACACCTTC. This sequence encodes CASSLGDRINYGYTF.

V and J are TRBV18 and TRBJ2-5; TRBD2 agrees at 10 bases. Near its end, the DNA agrees better with TRBJ2-7, so the J call may be wrong. The CDR3 has 14 residues. Germline loops: CDR1 KGHSH, CDR2 LQKENI. The DNA for the CDR3 is TGTGCCAGCTTCCCCGGGACTAGCGACTACGAGCAGTACTTC. Translated: CASFPGTSDYEQYF.

This clonotype was seen only a few times. V is TRBV5-1 and J is TRBJ2-1; 14 nucleotides align to TRBD2. V dropped 3 bases and J dropped 4; count of bases not matched to a gene: 6. CDR1 SGHRS and CDR2 YFSETQ come from the germline V gene. This CDR3 spans 17 amino acids. The CDR3 loop reads CASSSGTSGSLYNEQFF. Here the CDR3 DNA reads TGCGCCAGCAGCTCCGGGACTAGCGGGAGCCTTTACAATGAGCAGTTCTTC.